These 13 T cell receptor beta chains share one sample of origin, sequenced in a study of cytomegalovirus exposure and HLA in healthy donors. Amplification used 60 Vbeta primers and 13 Jbeta primers. The repertoire was sequenced with immunoSEQ multiplex PCR; TCRdb's copy has only in-frame clones and lacks some. This repertoire shows approximately 170,000 clones, about three quarters found once; its top ten account for about 1.4%. Sequencing was carried out using PBMCs. The receptors were gathered from a girl under 18 in good health and CMV-seronegative.

This clone was counted a few times. The chain employs TRBV6-6 and TRBJ1-2; TRBD1 agrees at 9 bases. The V gene's germline CDR1 is MNHNY and CDR2 SVGAGI (reference sequence). The CDR3 runs to 13 residues. J lost 6 bases, V lost 6 bases, and 5 bases had no gene match. CDR3 nucleotides: TGTGCCAGCAGCCAGGGACAGGGACATGGCTACACCTTC. Translation gives CASSQGQGHGYTF.

The V gene is TRBV5-1, the J gene TRBJ2-1, with TRBD1 matching over 7 bases. Unmatched junction bases numbered 9, after V lost 0 bases and J lost 9 bases. The CDR3 has 15 amino acids. Germline V gene sequence: CDR1 SGHRS, CDR2 YFSETQ. CDR3 loop: CASSLGLQGVTEQFF. The CDR3 nucleotides read TGCGCCAGCAGCTTGGGTCTTCAGGGGGTTACTGAGCAGTTCTTC.

The J gene is TRBJ2-7, the V gene TRBV6-1, with D tentatively TRBD2 (5 bases). CDR1 is MNHNS and CDR2 is SASEGT in the germline V gene. V was shortened by 1 base and J by 1 base, with 29 bases between the two germline ends. This CDR3 comprises 21 residues. In nucleotides, the CDR3 is TGTGCCAGCAGTGAAGGGCGCGGGTTTGTGTTTGGGATGAGAGGGTCCTACGAGCAGTACTTC. Protein: CASSEGRGFVFGMRGSYEQYF.

CDR3 nucleotide sequence: TGCAGCGGGGGAGCGGGGGAAAAATACAATGAGCAGTTCTTC. It translates to CSGGAGEKYNEQFF. This chain links TRBV29-1 with TRBJ2-1, with 8 bases aligning to TRBD2. Looked up from germline, CDR1 is SQVTM and CDR2 is ANQGSEA. This CDR3 is built from 14 residues. V trimming: 7 bases; J trimming: 4 bases; junction bases outside the gene matches: 9.

This clone was picked up a small number of times. This rearrangement joins TRBV4-1 to TRBJ1-3; no definite D call. CDR3 length: 11 residues. The V and J ends lost 5 bases and 8 bases respectively, with 7 bases between them. Germline V CDR1 and CDR2: MGHRA, YSYEKL. CDR3 sequence reads: CASSDTDTIYF. Written as DNA, the CDR3 is TGCGCCAGCAGCGATACAGACACCATATATTTT.

The J gene is TRBJ1-1, the V gene TRBV29-1; the D gene is possibly TRBD1 (5 bases). The V gene's germline CDR1 is SQVTM and CDR2 ANQGSEA. This CDR3 is built from 11 residues. V was trimmed by 7 bases and J by 7 bases, leaving 13 bases between them. The DNA for the CDR3 is TGCAGCGCTATCGGGGGGGGTGAAGCTTTCTTT. It specifies CSAIGGGEAFF.

The V and J genes are TRBV27 and TRBJ2-7, with a tentative D call TRBD2 (6 bases). V was cut by 5 bases and J by 1 base, with 18 bases left in between. The length of the CDR3 is 16 residues. Looked up from germline, CDR1 is MNHEY and CDR2 is SMNVEV (reference sequence). CDR3 sequence reads: CASSGPGAGLSYEQYF. Written as DNA, the CDR3 is TGTGCCAGCAGTGGCCCTGGGGCGGGGTTATCCTACGAGCAGTACTTC.

This sequence joins TRBV7-6 and TRBJ2-7; D is possibly TRBD2 (6 bases). Between the trimmed V and J ends, which lost 5 bases and 1 base, there was a span of 15 bases. Germline values: CDR1 SGHVS, CDR2 FNYEAQ. The CDR3 length is 15 residues. Here the CDR3 DNA reads TGTGCCAGCAGCGGGCCCGGGGGTTGGTCCTACGAGCAGTACTTC. It translates to CASSGPGGWSYEQYF.

The rearrangement joins TRBV7-9 to TRBJ1-2; D is unresolved. Trimming removed 4 bases from V and 4 bases from J, with 16 bases in between. The germline V gene encodes CDR1 SEHNR and CDR2 FQNEAQ (reference sequence). There are 15 residues in the CDR3. As DNA, the CDR3 is TGTGCCAGCAGCTCCCTGCCCCGGGAGGCCTATGGCTACACCTTC. It yields the protein CASSSLPREAYGYTF.

V is TRBV21-1 and J is TRBJ1-2. TRBV21-1 has pseudogene status. The CDR3 covers 12 residues. CDR3 nucleotide sequence: TGTGCCAGCAGCAATAGAGTAAATGGCTACACCTTC. Protein: CASSNRVNGYTF.

The chain combines TRBV13 with TRBJ2-3, with D possibly matching TRBD1 (6 bases). Trimming cost V 5 bases and J 2 bases, with 17 bases left between them. CDR3 length: 16 amino acids. Germline V CDR1 and CDR2: PRHDT, FYEKMQ (reference sequence). The CDR3, as DNA: TGTGCCAGCAGCCCTCGTCGGGACATAAACACAGATACGCAGTATTTT. It codes for CASSPRRDINTDTQYF.

This clone was observed a single time. Other DNA variants within this sample encode the same CDR3. The gene calls are TRBV2 and TRBJ2-2, with 8 bases identical to TRBD1. This CDR3 is 14 amino acids long. The V and J ends lost 6 bases and 2 bases, in that order; junction bases with no gene match: 2. Looked up from germline, CDR1 is SNHLY and CDR2 is FYNNEI. The CDR3 region is CASSGQGNTGELFF. The CDR3 DNA sequence: TGTGCCAGCAGCGGACAGGGTAACACCGGGGAGCTGTTTTTT. Variable domain in full (rest from reference TRBV2 and TRBJ2-2): EPEVTQTPSHQVTQMGQEVILRCVPISNHLYFYWYRQILGQKVEFLVSFYNNEISEKSEIFDDQFSVERPDGSNFTLKIRSTKLEDSAMYFCASSGQGNTGELFFGEGSRLTVL.

This chain links TRBV4-2 with TRBJ1-2; 7 bases line up with TRBD1. Losses at the gene ends were 0 bases for V and 4 bases for J; bases not matched to a gene: 5. The CDR3 is 15 residues long. Germline CDR1 reads LGHNA; CDR2 reads YNFKEQ. The CDR3 DNA sequence: TGTGCCAGCAGCCAAGATGACAGGGAAGTCTATGGCTACACCTTC. It encodes CASSQDDREVYGYTF.